This T cell receptor (beta chain) was identified in a study of shared clonotypes between healthy human individuals. TCRdb's copy holds only in-frame clones and misses some; the assay was immunoSEQ multiplex PCR. The table shows 300,000 to 400,000 clones, with roughly 70% occurring only once. The CDR3 is made up of 13 amino acids. From germline, CDR1 is GTSNPN and CDR2 SVGIG (reference sequence). The V and J ends lost 2 bases and 7 bases respectively, with 11 bases between them. The J gene is TRBJ2-2, the V gene TRBV30, with D perhaps TRBD1 or TRBD2 (5 bases each). This receptor was obtained from a man aged 30 to 45 in good health. Material: memory CD4+ T cells sorted from blood. The subset is: CD45RA-negative fraction. The CDR3 spells CAWSRRDGGELFF. For the CDR3, the DNA is TGTGCCTGGAGTCGTAGGGACGGCGGGGAGCTGTTTTTT.